The source of this T cell receptor beta chain is a study of CD4 and CD8 cells across lung adenocarcinoma regions. TCRdb reprocessed the PCR reads via MiXCR and lists one record per CDR3 protein. Of about 25,000 distinct CDR3 sequences in the sample, about 50% are singletons; the top ten hold less than 60%. The patients had localized lung adenocarcinoma, a non-small cell subtype. The V and J ends lost 4 bases and 4 bases respectively, with 10 bases between them. Germline CDR1 and CDR2: WNHNN and SYGVQD (reference sequence). CDR3 length equals 13 residues. Sequencing used CD8+ T cells from the center of a lung tumor. V and J are TRBV10-1 and TRBJ1-1, with D uncertain. This clonotype originated in a male donor with lung adenocarcinoma. The CD4 and CD8 labels of this study may be unreliable. The chain's CDR3 is CASSGVIGTEAFF. As DNA, the CDR3 is TGCGCCAGCAGTGGGGTGATAGGCACTGAAGCTTTCTTT.